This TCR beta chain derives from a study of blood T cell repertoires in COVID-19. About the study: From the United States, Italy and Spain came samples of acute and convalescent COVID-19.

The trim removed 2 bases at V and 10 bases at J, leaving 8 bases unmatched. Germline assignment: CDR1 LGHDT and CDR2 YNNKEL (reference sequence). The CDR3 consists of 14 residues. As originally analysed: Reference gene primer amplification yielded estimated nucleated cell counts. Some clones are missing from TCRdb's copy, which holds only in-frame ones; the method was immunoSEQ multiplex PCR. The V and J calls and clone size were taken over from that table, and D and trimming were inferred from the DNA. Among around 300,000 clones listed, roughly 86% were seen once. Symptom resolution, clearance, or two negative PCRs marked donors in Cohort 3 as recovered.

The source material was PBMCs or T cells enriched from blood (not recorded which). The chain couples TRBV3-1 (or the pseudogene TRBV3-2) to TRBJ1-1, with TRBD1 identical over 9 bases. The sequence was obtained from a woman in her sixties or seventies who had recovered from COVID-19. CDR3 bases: TGTGCCAGCAGCCAACCGGGACAGGGAAGTATAGCTTTCTTT. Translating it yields CASSQPGQGSIAFF.